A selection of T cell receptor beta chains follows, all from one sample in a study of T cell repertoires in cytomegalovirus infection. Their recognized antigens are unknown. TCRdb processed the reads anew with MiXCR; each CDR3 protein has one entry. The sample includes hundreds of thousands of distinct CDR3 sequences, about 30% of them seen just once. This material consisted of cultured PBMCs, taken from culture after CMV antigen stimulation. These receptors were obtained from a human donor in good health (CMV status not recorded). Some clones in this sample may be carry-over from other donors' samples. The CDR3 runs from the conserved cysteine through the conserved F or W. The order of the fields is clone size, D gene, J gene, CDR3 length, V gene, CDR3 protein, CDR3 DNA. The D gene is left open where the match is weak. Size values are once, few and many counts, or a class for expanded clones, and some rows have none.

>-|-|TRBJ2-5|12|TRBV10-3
CAISESQDNLYF
TGTGCCATCAGTGAGTCGCAGGACAACCTGTACTTC
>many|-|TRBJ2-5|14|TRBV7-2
CASSPLRVGETQYF
TGTGCCAGCAGCCCCCTAAGGGTTGGTGAGACCCAGTACTTC
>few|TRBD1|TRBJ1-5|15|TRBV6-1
CASRGGQGWNQPQHF
TGTGCCAGCAGAGGGGGACAGGGGTGGAATCAGCCCCAGCATTTT
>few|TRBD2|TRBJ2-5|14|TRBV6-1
CASRLRGGRETQYF
TGTGCCAGCAGATTACGGGGGGGTCGCGAGACCCAGTACTTC
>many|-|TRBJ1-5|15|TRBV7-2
CASSLIGGSNQPQHF
TGTGCCAGCAGCTTAATTGGGGGCAGCAATCAGCCCCAGCATTTT
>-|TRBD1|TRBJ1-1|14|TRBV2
CASRVDRQNTEAFF
TGTGCCAGCAGGGTGGACAGGCAGAACACTGAAGCTTTCTTT
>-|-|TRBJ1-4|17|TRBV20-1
CSARPGKFGVGNEKLFF
TGCAGTGCTAGGCCGGGGAAATTCGGGGTCGGAAATGAAAAACTGTTTTTT
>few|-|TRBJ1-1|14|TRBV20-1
CSAQTGSARRRAFF
TGCAGTGCCCAAACCGGGAGCGCCCGAAGGAGAGCTTTCTTT
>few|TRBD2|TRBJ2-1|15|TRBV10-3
CAISSTSGSVYEQFF
TGTGCCATCAGTTCCACTAGCGGGAGTGTTTATGAGCAGTTCTTC
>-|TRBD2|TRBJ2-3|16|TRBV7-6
CASSLNPLAGVGTQYF
TGTGCCAGCAGCTTAAATCCACTAGCGGGGGTGGGTACGCAGTATTTT
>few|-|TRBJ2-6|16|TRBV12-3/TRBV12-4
CASRQWRSSGANVLTF
TGTGCCAGCAGACAATGGCGCTCCTCTGGGGCCAACGTCCTGACTTTC
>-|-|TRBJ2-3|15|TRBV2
CASSGGLIPTDTQYF
TGTGCCAGCAGTGGTGGACTTATCCCCACAGATACGCAGTATTTT
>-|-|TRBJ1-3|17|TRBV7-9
CASSLAIGPFSGNTIYF
TGTGCCAGCAGCTTAGCGATCGGACCTTTCTCTGGAAACACCATATATTTT
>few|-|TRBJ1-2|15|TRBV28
CASVPSGGEYYGYTF
TGTGCCAGCGTACCAAGTGGGGGAGAATACTATGGCTACACCTTC
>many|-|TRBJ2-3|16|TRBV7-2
CASSLVLGGATDTQYF
TGTGCCAGCAGCTTAGTACTGGGGGGCGCCACAGATACGCAGTATTTT
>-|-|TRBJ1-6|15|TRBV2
CASSDRASYNSPLHF
TGTGCCAGCAGTGACAGGGCCTCCTATAATTCACCCCTCCACTTT